A single sample is the source of the 21 T cell receptor beta chains below, sequenced in a study of blood T cells in healthy people across ages. The second PCR ran about 6 to 11 cycles with a sample-barcoded 5' primer and J-beta primers. TCRdb re-analysed the 5' RACE reads in MiXCR, keeping a single row per CDR3 protein. This table has around 1,100,000 distinct CDR3 sequences, under 40% appearing once. Sequencing used blood. These receptors were collected from a man between 18 and 29 years old in good health.

As to this clonotype: An end of the junction does not agree with germline; a read error may underlie this. The rearrangement uses TRBV30 and TRBJ1-6; D gene uncertain. The V gene's germline CDR1 is GTSNPN and CDR2 SVGIG (reference sequence). The CDR3 has 14 residues. The CDR3 region has the DNA TGTGCCTGGACCAGACTTAGGGAGAATTCACCCCCCCACTTT. Amino acid sequence: CAWTRLRENSPPHF.

The chain employs TRBV27 and TRBJ1-2, with D possibly being TRBD1 (5 bases). The germline V and J ends were trimmed by 3 bases and 7 bases, with 18 bases remaining between them. Germline loops: CDR1 MNHEY, CDR2 SMNVEV (reference sequence). CDR3 length equals 15 residues. DNA for the CDR3: TGTGCCAGCAGTTTTATCGCGGCGGGGGGAGTTGGCTACACCTTC. Its translation is CASSFIAAGGVGYTF.

The genes are TRBV20-1 and TRBJ2-7, with TRBD1 as a possible D gene (5 bases). The germline V gene has CDR1 DFQATT and CDR2 SNEGSKA (reference sequence). The CDR3 spans 12 residues. The germline V and J ends were trimmed by 5 bases and 5 bases, with 13 bases remaining between them. DNA for the CDR3: TGCAGTGCTGGACCAAGGGGAAACGAGCAGTACTTC. Translation gives CSAGPRGNEQYF.

This clonotype showed up just a few times. Here the CDR3 reads CASSLTSGGFLSYEQYF. CDR3 sequence (DNA): TGTGCCAGCAGTCTTACTAGCGGGGGGTTCCTTTCCTACGAGCAGTACTTC. V usage is TRBV12-3 or TRBV12-4 and J usage is TRBJ2-7, with 12 positions matching TRBD2. This CDR3 is 17 amino acids long. Trimming removed 5 bases from V and 1 base from J; junction bases left unmatched: 9.

This clonotype came up a few times. The chain is built from TRBV5-1 and TRBJ1-2, with unresolved D. This CDR3 has 16 residues. Trimming left V 0 bases short and J 0 bases short, with 12 bases between. Germline V lookup: CDR1 SGHRS, CDR2 YFSETQ. CDR3 DNA sequence: TGCGCCAGCAGCTTGGATGGAGGGCAAGCTAACTATGGCTACACCTTC. Translated, it gives CASSLDGGQANYGYTF. Together with reference TRBV5-1 and TRBJ1-2, the CDR3 gives the full variable domain: KAGVTQTPRYLIKTRGQQVTLSCSPISGHRSVSWYQQTPGQGLQFLFEYFSETQRNKGNFPGRFSGRQFSNSRSEMNVSTLELGDSALYLCASSLDGGQANYGYTFGSGTRLTVV.

This clonotype was observed a handful of times. This chain uses TRBV20-1 with TRBJ1-2; the D gene is possibly TRBD1 (6 bases). CDR1 and CDR2 from the germline V gene are DFQATT and SNEGSKA (reference sequence). The CDR3 contains 12 residues. V shed 4 bases and J shed 4 bases, with 10 bases lying between them. DNA of the CDR3: TGCAGTGCTACCGGGACAACCTATGGCTACACCTTC. This gives the protein CSATGTTYGYTF.

The chain is built from TRBV20-1 and TRBJ1-2, with 8 bases identical to TRBD1. Per the germline V gene, CDR1 is DFQATT and CDR2 is SNEGSKA (reference sequence). CDR3 size: 11 residues. CDR3: CSLDRDYGYTF. The CDR3 nucleotides read TGCAGCCTGGACAGGGACTATGGCTACACCTTC.

This clonotype was seen a few times. This chain connects TRBV10-3 to TRBJ1-1, with 7 nucleotides matching TRBD1. Trimming at V came to 2 bases and at J to 0 bases, leaving 9 bases not matched to a gene. The CDR3 length is 17 residues. The germline gives CDR1 ENHRY, CDR2 SYGVKD. DNA for the CDR3: TGTGCCATCAGTGAGCCCCGACAGGGAGGCATGAACACTGAAGCTTTCTTT. Translated: CAISEPRQGGMNTEAFF.

This clonotype has just a few counts. V usage is TRBV20-1 and J usage is TRBJ1-1, with 8 bases that match TRBD1. The V and J ends lost 3 bases and 10 bases, in that order; junction bases with no gene match: 7. In germline, CDR1 is DFQATT, CDR2 SNEGSKA (reference sequence). The CDR3 spans 12 residues. As DNA, the CDR3 is TGCAGTGCTAGCCCGATTACAGGGGGAGCTTTCTTT. Translation: CSASPITGGAFF.

This chain uses TRBV12-3 or TRBV12-4 with TRBJ2-3; D is possibly TRBD1 or TRBD2 (5 bases each). This CDR3 has 15 residues. Trimming removed 4 bases from V and 2 bases from J, with 13 bases in between. CDR3 coding DNA: TGTGCCAGCAGTTATGCCGAGGGGTTCACAGATACGCAGTATTTT. This codes for CASSYAEGFTDTQYF.

V usage is TRBV6-5 and J usage is TRBJ2-7, with D perhaps TRBD1 (5 bases). TRBJ2-5 explains the end of the DNA better; the J call may be wrong. The CDR3 covers 13 residues. Germline-derived CDR1 and CDR2 are MNHEY and SVGAGI. CDR3 region: CASSYSTVETQYF. CDR3 sequence (DNA): TGTGCCAGCAGTTACTCGACAGTGGAGACCCAGTACTTC.

The V and J genes are TRBV20-1 and TRBJ1-2; 9 nucleotides line up with TRBD1. The germline CDR1 and CDR2 sequences are DFQATT and SNEGSKA (reference sequence). Trimming took 6 bases from V and 8 from J; bases not matched to a gene: 13. This CDR3 is 14 amino acids long. The CDR3 loop reads CSAKKPQGAWGYTF. CDR3 sequence (DNA): TGCAGTGCCAAGAAGCCACAGGGGGCATGGGGCTACACCTTC.

This rearrangement joins TRBV20-1 to TRBJ2-1; D assignment may be TRBD1 or TRBD2 (5 bases each). The CDR3 sequence is 13 residues long. The germline V gene has CDR1 DFQATT and CDR2 SNEGSKA (reference sequence). Deletions cut 6 bases from V and 0 bases from J, with 9 bases between. CDR3 amino acids: CSAGASSYNEQFF. The CDR3, as DNA: TGCAGTGCCGGGGCGAGCTCCTACAATGAGCAGTTCTTC.

This clonotype was recorded a few times. This chain links TRBV28 with TRBJ2-4; 7 positions agree with TRBD1. The germline V gene encodes CDR1 MDHEN and CDR2 SYDVKM. With V trimmed by 5 bases and J by 1 base, 2 bases remained unmatched. The CDR3 extends over 14 amino acids. The CDR3 nucleotides read TGTGCCAGCAGTCGAGGGGGCGCCAAAAACATTCAGTACTTC. Encoded protein: CASSRGGAKNIQYF. Full variable domain (outside the CDR3, taken from reference TRBV28 and TRBJ2-4): DVKVTQSSRYLVKRTGEKVFLECVQDMDHENMFWYRQDPGLGLRLIYFSYDVKMKEKGDIPEGYSVSREKKERFSLILESASTNQTSMYLCASSRGGAKNIQYFGAGTRLSVL.

Of note for this clonotype: Germline is not matched at one junction end, which may reflect a read error. The V gene is TRBV20-1, the J gene TRBJ2-1; D is possibly TRBD2 (5 bases). The CDR3 contains 13 residues. Germline loops: CDR1 DFQATT, CDR2 SNEGSKA (reference sequence). The CDR3 sequence: CSARGYSYNERYF. The CDR3 DNA reads TGCAGTGCTAGAGGGTACTCCTACAATGAGCGGTACTTC.

This chain connects TRBV11-2 to TRBJ1-1, with TRBD1 matching 7 bases. Trimming at V came to 3 bases and at J to 1 base, leaving 8 bases not matched to a gene. Germline assignment: CDR1 SGHAT and CDR2 FQNNGV. The CDR3 contains 16 residues. CDR3 nucleotides: TGTGCCAGCAGCTTGTCGTATGGGACAGAGAACACTGAAGCTTTCTTT. Amino acid sequence: CASSLSYGTENTEAFF.

J is TRBJ1-6 and V is TRBV7-9; D gene ambiguous. V was shortened by 5 bases and J by 0 bases, with 14 bases between the two germline ends. The CDR3 is 17 amino acids. Germline V CDR1 and CDR2: SEHNR, FQNEAQ (reference sequence). CDR3 in DNA: TGTGCCAGCAGCCCAGTGGGAAGTAGCTCCTATAATTCACCCCTCCACTTT. Amino acids: CASSPVGSSSYNSPLHF.

This clonotype was counted a few times. The chain joins TRBV4-3 to TRBJ2-1, with 12 bases lining up with TRBD2. The germline V gene has CDR1 LGHNA and CDR2 YSLEER. With V trimmed by 0 bases and J by 8 bases, 5 bases remained unmatched. The CDR3 runs 16 residues. CDR3 sequence: CASSQDRLAGGDEQFF. CDR3 sequence (DNA): TGCGCCAGCAGCCAAGATAGGCTAGCGGGGGGGGATGAGCAGTTCTTC.

The rearrangement uses TRBV29-1 and TRBJ2-1; D is unresolved. The CDR3 consists of 15 residues. The germline V gene has CDR1 SQVTM and CDR2 ANQGSEA. Trimming stripped 1 base from V and 5 bases from J, with 15 bases between. CDR3 DNA: TGCAGCGTTGAAGGGGTAAAGGGTTCCCACAATGAGCAGTTCTTC. It codes for CSVEGVKGSHNEQFF.

V usage is TRBV12-3 or TRBV12-4 and J usage is TRBJ2-7, with 7 bases that match TRBD1. This CDR3 spans 16 amino acids. V dropped 5 bases and J dropped 0; count of bases not matched to a gene: 10. The CDR3 sequence: CASSPDRKGLSYEQYF. The CDR3 coding sequence is TGTGCCAGCAGTCCGGACAGGAAAGGTCTCTCCTACGAGCAGTACTTC.

The rearrangement links TRBV7-2 to TRBJ1-4, with D possibly TRBD1 on 5 matching bases. Deletions cut 1 base from V and 6 bases from J, with 12 bases between. This CDR3 spans 15 amino acids. The germline V gene encodes CDR1 SGHTA and CDR2 FQGNSA. The CDR3 loop reads CASSLGGGEYEKLFF. CDR3 sequence (DNA): TGTGCCAGCAGCTTAGGTGGAGGGGAGTATGAAAAACTGTTTTTT.